Each of the 27 T cell receptor beta chains below was sequenced from the same sample in a study of cytomegalovirus exposure and HLA in healthy donors. It was with 60 Vbeta and 13 Jbeta primers that the PCR ran. Sequencing used immunoSEQ multiplex PCR; TCRdb keeps in-frame clones, though not all of them. The table records some 57,000 clones, about four fifths of them present only once. Sequenced input: PBMCs. Receptors were obtained from a woman in her 30s in good health and CMV-seronegative.

V gene TRBV5-1 combines with J gene TRBJ2-5, with 8 bases matching TRBD2. In germline, CDR1 is SGHRS, CDR2 YFSETQ. Trimming took 5 bases from V and 2 from J; bases not matched to a gene: 5. The CDR3 is 14 residues long. The CDR3 bases are TGCGCCAGCAGTCGTAGCGGGGCACAAGAGACCCAGTACTTC. It yields the protein CASSRSGAQETQYF.

The CDR3 nucleotides read TGTGCCAGCAGCCTCGACAGGGGAGGGACTGGCTACACCTTC. Translated, it gives CASSLDRGGTGYTF. This rearrangement joins TRBV7-9 to TRBJ1-2; 8 bases align to TRBD1. J lost 7 bases, V lost 5 bases, and 9 bases had no gene match. The germline V gene has CDR1 SEHNR and CDR2 FQNEAQ (reference sequence). The CDR3 is 14 residues long. Full variable domain (outside the CDR3, taken from reference TRBV7-9 and TRBJ1-2): DTGVSQNPRHKITKRGQNVTFRCDPISEHNRLYWYRQTLGQGPEFLTYFQNEAQLEKSRLLSDRFSAERPKGSFSTLEIQRTEQGDSAMYLCASSLDRGGTGYTFGSGTRLTVV.

The V and J genes are TRBV13 and TRBJ1-1; 7 bases are a match to TRBD1. This CDR3 has 14 residues. Germline loops: CDR1 PRHDT, CDR2 FYEKMQ (reference sequence). The J segment lost 1 base and the V segment lost 5 bases, leaving 4 bases of the junction unmatched. Here the CDR3 DNA reads TGTGCCAGCAGCATAAGACAGGGGAACACTGAAGCTTTCTTT. Translation gives CASSIRQGNTEAFF.

This sequence joins TRBV7-2 and TRBJ1-6, with unresolved D. Germline V gene data show CDR1 as SGHTA and CDR2 as FQGNSA. This CDR3 comprises 18 residues. The germline V and J ends were trimmed by 1 base and 4 bases, with 17 bases remaining between them. The CDR3 spells CASSLVRMKESYNSPLHF. DNA of the CDR3: TGTGCCAGCAGCTTAGTACGAATGAAGGAGAGTTATAATTCACCCCTCCACTTT.

The chain couples TRBV11-1 to TRBJ2-5, with TRBD1 matching over 7 bases. The CDR3 extends over 16 amino acids. Germline CDR1 SGHAT, CDR2 FQDESV (reference sequence). The J segment lost 5 bases and the V segment lost 5 bases, leaving 14 bases of the junction unmatched. CDR3 DNA: TGTGCCAGCAGCGCCCGGACAGGAGGTTTGACCGAGACCCAGTACTTC. Its translation is CASSARTGGLTETQYF.

As DNA, the CDR3 is TGTGCCAGTAAAGTAGCGGGAGCTGCAGATACGCAGTATTTT. Translation: CASKVAGAADTQYF. This rearrangement joins TRBV19 to TRBJ2-3, with 9 bases fitting TRBD2. The V segment lost 7 bases and the J segment 4 bases; nucleotides outside the gene matches: 6. The CDR3 runs to 14 residues. The germline gives CDR1 LNHDA, CDR2 SQIVND (reference sequence).

This clone is a singleton in its sample. The CDR3, as DNA: TGTGCCAGCAGCTTATACTCCGACACTGAAGCTTTCTTT. This translates into CASSLYSDTEAFF. The genes are TRBV7-2 and TRBJ1-1, with unresolved D. V was clipped by 2 bases and J by 3 bases, with 7 bases between them. Germline CDR1 is SGHTA and CDR2 is FQGNSA. CDR3 length equals 13 residues.

This clone was seen a few times. The CDR3 spells CASNKQGNPLTEAFF. DNA for the CDR3: TGTGCCAGCAATAAACAGGGGAACCCCCTCACTGAAGCTTTCTTT. The chain combines TRBV6-5 with TRBJ1-1; 7 bases map to TRBD1. CDR1 is MNHEY and CDR2 is SVGAGI in the germline V gene. This CDR3 has 15 amino acids. The V and J ends lost 7 bases and 4 bases, in that order; junction bases with no gene match: 12.

The gene calls are TRBV7-6 and TRBJ1-1, with D uncertain. Germline V gene sequence: CDR1 SGHVS, CDR2 FNYEAQ. V was pared by 5 bases and J by 4 bases, with 14 bases between. CDR3 size: 14 residues. The CDR3 loop is CASSSQSGGTEAFF. The DNA for the CDR3 is TGTGCCAGCAGCAGCCAGTCGGGAGGCACTGAAGCTTTCTTT.

The gene calls are TRBV7-6 and TRBJ2-1; TRBD2 aligns across 9 bases. This CDR3 spans 16 amino acids. The germline CDR1 and CDR2 sequences are SGHVS and FNYEAQ. The V and J ends lost 6 bases and 4 bases, in that order; junction bases with no gene match: 10. The CDR3 reads CASRRFETSGYNEQFF. The CDR3 DNA reads as TGTGCCAGCAGACGCTTCGAGACTAGCGGATACAATGAGCAGTTCTTC.

A word on this clone: The junction differs from germline at one of its ends, possibly a read error. The rearrangement uses TRBV11-2 and TRBJ1-1; D is unclear. The CDR3 loop spans 14 amino acids. Per the germline V gene, CDR1 is SGHAT and CDR2 is FQNNGV. The CDR3 protein is CAGSLLSVRAEAFF. The CDR3 bases are TGTGCCGGCAGCTTATTATCGGTTCGGGCTGAAGCTTTCTTT.

Worth noting for this clone: Other DNA sequences within the sample encode an identical CDR3. This chain joins TRBV6-1 and TRBJ2-2; no definite D call. Germline CDR1 and CDR2: MNHNS and SASEGT. Trimming pared 3 bases from V and 4 bases from J, leaving 12 bases between. The CDR3 loop spans 15 amino acids. DNA of the CDR3: TGTGCCAGCAGTGAGTTGCAGCGTGGCACCGGGGAGCTGTTTTTT. This gives the protein CASSELQRGTGELFF.

The rearrangement links TRBV21-1 to TRBJ2-1; the listed D gene, TRBD2, was not tested against the DNA. TRBV21-1 is noted as a pseudogene. CDR3 length: 15 residues. CDR3 in amino acids: CASRYRYPGGSEQFF. CDR3 nucleotide sequence: TGTGCCAGCAGGTATCGTTACCCCGGGGGTAGTGAGCAGTTCTTC.

The gene calls are TRBV5-1 and TRBJ2-2; D is undetermined. Trimming took off 4 bases at V and 6 bases at J, with 16 bases between the two ends. The V gene's germline CDR1 is SGHRS and CDR2 YFSETQ. This CDR3 has 15 amino acids. The CDR3 nucleotides are TGCGCCAGCAGCCCCAACAATGGTTCTCCCGGGGAGCTGTTTTTT. Translation gives CASSPNNGSPGELFF.

V usage is TRBV27 and J usage is TRBJ2-7, with D perhaps matching TRBD1 (6 bases). CDR1 and CDR2 from the germline V gene are MNHEY and SMNVEV (reference sequence). This CDR3 comprises 13 residues. The V end lost 6 bases, the J end lost 2 bases, and 11 bases lay between the germline ends. CDR3 nucleotide sequence: TGTGCCAGCAGGAGGACAGCCACCTACGAGCAGTACGTC. Residues: CASRRTATYEQYV.

A few counts support this clone. This sequence joins TRBV4-1 and TRBJ2-1, with a tentative D call TRBD2 (5 bases). The germline V gene encodes CDR1 MGHRA and CDR2 YSYEKL. Trimming cost V 4 bases and J 15 bases, with 19 bases left between them. CDR3 length equals 13 residues. Written as DNA, the CDR3 is TGCGCCAGCAGCCCCCGACGGACTCAACAGAGGTTCTTC. Protein sequence: CASSPRRTQQRFF.

There are a few counts of this clone. V gene TRBV9 combines with J gene TRBJ1-5; D is undetermined. Germline V gives CDR1 SGDLS, CDR2 YYNGEE. This CDR3 has 14 residues. Trimming pared 0 bases from V and 0 bases from J, leaving 4 bases between. In nucleotides, the CDR3 is TGTGCCAGCAGCGTAGGAGGTAGCAATCAGCCCCAGCATTTT. Translated, it gives CASSVGGSNQPQHF.

This sequence joins TRBV5-1 and TRBJ2-5, with 8 bases lining up with TRBD1. CDR1 and CDR2 from the germline V gene are SGHRS and YFSETQ. V shed 3 bases and J 5 bases; nucleotides not matched to a gene: 12. The CDR3 extends over 16 amino acids. CDR3: CASSSIGQGLYETQYF. The CDR3, as DNA: TGCGCCAGCAGCTCGATAGGACAGGGTTTGTATGAGACCCAGTACTTC.

The chain is built from TRBV7-9 and TRBJ2-7; D is perhaps TRBD1 (5 bases). Trimming removed 5 bases from V and 4 bases from J, with 12 bases in between. The CDR3 runs 13 residues. CDR1 SEHNR and CDR2 FQNEAQ come from the germline V gene (reference sequence). CDR3: CASSLPDSYEQYF. The CDR3 DNA follows: TGTGCCAGCAGCCTACCAGACAGTTACGAGCAGTACTTC.

V is TRBV4-1 and J is TRBJ1-6; 9 positions agree with TRBD1. There are 15 residues in the CDR3. CDR1 and CDR2 (germline): MGHRA, YSYEKL. The V segment lost 1 base and the J segment 10 bases; nucleotides outside the gene matches: 5. CDR3 residues: CASSQADRGESPLHF. The CDR3 DNA sequence: TGCGCCAGCAGCCAAGCCGACAGGGGGGAATCACCCCTCCACTTT.

Concerning this clone itself: The junction and the germline gene differ at one end; a read error may be behind it. The gene calls are TRBV7-2 and TRBJ1-2; D is undetermined. Per germline, CDR1 SGHTA and CDR2 FQGNSA. The CDR3 totals 14 residues. The CDR3 nucleotides read TGTGTCAGCAGCTTAGTGGGCCGGTCGTATGGCTACACCTTC. Translating gives CVSSLVGRSYGYTF.

This clone was seen only a few times. V is TRBV6-6 and J is TRBJ1-1; no definite D call. CDR1 and CDR2 from the germline V gene are MNHNY and SVGAGI (reference sequence). This CDR3 has 11 amino acids. V was shortened by 8 bases and J by 1 base, with 5 bases between the two germline ends. CDR3 protein: CASGANTEAFF. The DNA of the CDR3 is TGTGCCAGCGGAGCGAACACTGAAGCTTTCTTT.

V is TRBV27 and J is TRBJ1-2, with a tentative D call TRBD1 (6 bases). Trimming shortened V by 6 bases and J by 8 bases, and 25 bases separated the two germline ends. The CDR3 is 16 residues long. The germline V gene encodes CDR1 MNHEY and CDR2 SMNVEV (reference sequence). The CDR3 coding sequence is TGTGCCAGCAGCCCCCTCGGCGCGGACAGCCCGTGGGGCTACACCTTC. This translates into CASSPLGADSPWGYTF.

V gene TRBV18 combines with J gene TRBJ1-2; D gene uncertain. Germline values: CDR1 KGHSH, CDR2 LQKENI. The CDR3 contains 13 residues. The ends were cut back, 2 bases at V and 4 bases at J, with 8 bases in the middle. The CDR3 loop reads CASSPTGSYGYTF. For the CDR3, the DNA is TGTGCCAGCTCACCAACCGGGAGCTATGGCTACACCTTC.

This clone was observed a single time. This chain connects TRBV6-4 to TRBJ2-5; 7 positions match TRBD2. The trim removed 3 bases at V and 0 bases at J, leaving 10 bases unmatched. The CDR3 runs to 17 residues. Germline CDR1 and CDR2: MRHNA and SNTAGT. The CDR3 DNA sequence: TGTGCCAGCAGTGAGGGGAGGGCCGTGGGGTACCAAGAGACCCAGTACTTC. Its protein is CASSEGRAVGYQETQYF.

This sequence joins TRBV12-5 and TRBJ2-7; 14 bases map to TRBD2. Per germline, CDR1 LGHNT and CDR2 FRNRAP. This CDR3 spans 15 amino acids. The V and J ends lost 6 bases and 3 bases, in that order; junction bases with no gene match: 4. The CDR3 DNA follows: TGTGCTAGTGGCATCGGACTAGCGGGAGGCTACGAGCAGTACGTC. This codes for CASGIGLAGGYEQYV.

V gene TRBV4-1 combines with J gene TRBJ2-7, with 7 bases identical to TRBD1. Unmatched junction bases numbered 2, after V lost 0 bases and J lost 3 bases. Germline V gene sequence: CDR1 MGHRA, CDR2 YSYEKL. This CDR3 is built from 14 residues. The CDR3 region has the DNA TGCGCCAGCAGCCAAGAAAACAGGGGCTACGAGCAGTACTTC. Its translation is CASSQENRGYEQYF.